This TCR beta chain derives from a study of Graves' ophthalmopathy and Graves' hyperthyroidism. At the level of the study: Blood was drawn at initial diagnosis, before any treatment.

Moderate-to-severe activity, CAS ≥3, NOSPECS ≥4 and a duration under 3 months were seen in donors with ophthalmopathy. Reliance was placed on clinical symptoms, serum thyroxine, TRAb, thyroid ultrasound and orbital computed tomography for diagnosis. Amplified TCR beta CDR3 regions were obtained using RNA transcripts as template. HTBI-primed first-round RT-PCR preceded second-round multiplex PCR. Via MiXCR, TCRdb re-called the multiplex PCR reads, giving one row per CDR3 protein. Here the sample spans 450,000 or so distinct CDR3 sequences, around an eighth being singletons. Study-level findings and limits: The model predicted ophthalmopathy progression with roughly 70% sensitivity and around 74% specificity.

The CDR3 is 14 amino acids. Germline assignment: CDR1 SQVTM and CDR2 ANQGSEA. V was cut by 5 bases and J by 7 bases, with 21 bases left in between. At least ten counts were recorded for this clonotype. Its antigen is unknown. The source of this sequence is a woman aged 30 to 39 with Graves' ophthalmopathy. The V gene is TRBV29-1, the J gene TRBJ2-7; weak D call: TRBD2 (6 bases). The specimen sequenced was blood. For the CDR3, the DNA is TGCAGCGTTAACAATAGCGGAGGGGTGAGGGAGCAGTACTTC. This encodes CSVNNSGGVREQYF.